The 5 T cell receptor beta chains below come from one sample, sequenced in a study of radiotherapy plus CTLA-4 blockade in lung cancer. Method: immunoSEQ multiplex PCR; TCRdb's copy keeps in-frame clones and lacks some. Among more than 100,000 clones listed, approximately 90% were seen once. The sample in question was peripheral blood, obtained from a patient treated with radiotherapy plus ipilimumab. All receptors come from a human donor with non-small cell lung cancer that progressed on radiotherapy plus ipilimumab.

The V call is TRBV9, the J call TRBJ2-3, with 10 bases aligning to TRBD2. V shed 3 bases and J 0 bases; nucleotides not matched to a gene: 4. This CDR3 contains 16 residues. Germline lookup yields CDR1 SGDLS and CDR2 YYNGEE. CDR3 bases: TGTGCCAGCAGCGCCGGGACTAGCGTTAGCACAGATACGCAGTATTTT. Its protein product is CASSAGTSVSTDTQYF.

This clone was counted only a few times. The chain has TRBV7-9 and TRBJ2-1; the D gene is possibly TRBD2 (5 bases). The germline gives CDR1 SEHNR, CDR2 FQNEAQ (reference sequence). V lost 6 bases and J 8 bases, leaving 20 bases between the germline ends. CDR3 length: 15 residues. CDR3 in DNA: TGTGCCAGCAGGAAAATCAGAGGGCCGCTGGATGAGCAGTTCTTC. Its translation is CASRKIRGPLDEQFF.

The chain uses TRBV9 and TRBJ2-7, with 14 nucleotides matching TRBD2. The CDR3 is made up of 17 amino acids. Per the germline V gene, CDR1 is SGDLS and CDR2 is YYNGEE. J gave up 4 bases and V 4 bases, and 10 bases lay outside the gene matches. CDR3 DNA: TGTGCCAGCAGCTCTTCCCGGACTAGCGGGAGGATATACGAGCAGTACTTC. Amino acid sequence: CASSSSRTSGRIYEQYF. Using reference TRBV9 and TRBJ2-7 for the parts outside the CDR3, the full variable domain is DSGVTQTPKHLITATGQRVTLRCSPRSGDLSVYWYQQSLDQGLQFLIQYYNGEERAKGNILERFSAQQFPDLHSELNLSSLELGDSALYFCASSSSRTSGRIYEQYFGPGTRLTVT.

V gene TRBV21-1 combines with J gene TRBJ1-3; the D call in the table, TRBD1, was not verified against the DNA. TRBV21-1 is classified as a pseudogene. This CDR3 has 15 residues. The CDR3 coding sequence is TGTGCCAGCAGCAAATGCGACAGGGGGCGAAACACCATATATTTT. This sequence encodes CASSKCDRGRNTIYF.

This chain connects TRBV4-2 to TRBJ1-2; no reliable D call. The CDR3 is 15 residues long. CDR1 LGHNA and CDR2 YNFKEQ come from the germline V gene. The V gene lost 3 bases and the J gene lost 0 bases, with 11 bases spanning the gap. The CDR3 bases are TGTGCCAGCAGCCAGGAGAAACGAACTAACTATGGCTACACCTTC. Protein product: CASSQEKRTNYGYTF.